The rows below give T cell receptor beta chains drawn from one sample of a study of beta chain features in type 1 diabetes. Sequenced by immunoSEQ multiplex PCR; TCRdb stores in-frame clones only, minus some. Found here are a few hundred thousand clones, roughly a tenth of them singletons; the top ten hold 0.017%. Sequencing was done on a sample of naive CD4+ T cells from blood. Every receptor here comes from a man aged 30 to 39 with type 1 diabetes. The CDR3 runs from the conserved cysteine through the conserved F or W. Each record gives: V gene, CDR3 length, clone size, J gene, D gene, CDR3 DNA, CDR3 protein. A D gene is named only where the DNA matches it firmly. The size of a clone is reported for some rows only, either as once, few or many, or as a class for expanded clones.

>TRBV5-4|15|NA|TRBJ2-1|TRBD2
TGTGCCAGCAGCCCCAAACTAGCGGCGTACAATGAGCAGTTCTTC
CASSPKLAAYNEQFF
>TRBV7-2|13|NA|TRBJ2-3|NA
TGTGCCAGCCGACCCGGGAGCACAGATACGCAGTATTTT
CASRPGSTDTQYF
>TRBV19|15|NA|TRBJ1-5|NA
TGTGCCAGTAGTCCGCAGGGTCGGGGCAATCAGCCCCAGCATTTT
CASSPQGRGNQPQHF
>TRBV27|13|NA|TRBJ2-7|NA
TGTGCCAGCAGTTTAAAACGGGGATACGAGCAGTACTTC
CASSLKRGYEQYF
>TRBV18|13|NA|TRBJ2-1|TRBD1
TGTGCCAGCTCATCGAACAGGGGAAATGAGCAGTTCTTC
CASSSNRGNEQFF
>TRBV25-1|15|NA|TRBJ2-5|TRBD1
TGTGCCAGCAGTGAGTCGACAGGGGGCGCGGAGACCCAGTACTTC
CASSESTGGAETQYF
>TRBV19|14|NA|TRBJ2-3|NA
TGTGCCAGTACAGACCACTTCTCGGGAGATACGCAGTATTTT
CASTDHFSGDTQYF
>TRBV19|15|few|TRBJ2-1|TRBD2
TGTGCCAGTAGTACCGGGACTAGCGGTGGTGATGAGCAGTTCTTC
CASSTGTSGGDEQFF
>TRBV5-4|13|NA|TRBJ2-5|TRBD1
TGTGCCAGCAGCCCGGACAGGGAAGAGACCCAGTACTTC
CASSPDREETQYF
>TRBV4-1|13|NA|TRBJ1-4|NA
TGCGCCTCCAGAAGGCAGGGCAATGAAAAACTGTTTTTT
CASRRQGNEKLFF
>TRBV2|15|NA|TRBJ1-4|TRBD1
TGTGCCAGCAGTGACAGGGGACAGGGAAATGAAAAACTGTTTTTT
CASSDRGQGNEKLFF
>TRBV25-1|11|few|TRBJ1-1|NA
TGTGCCAGCAGAACGATCTCCGAGGCTTTCTTT
CASRTISEAFF
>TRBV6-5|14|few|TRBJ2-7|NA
TGTGCCAGCAGTTACGGGGCCCAGGGCTACGAGCAGTACTTC
CASSYGAQGYEQYF
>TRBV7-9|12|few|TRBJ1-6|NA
TGTGCCAGCAAATCCCTCGGTTCACCCCTCCACTTT
CASKSLGSPLHF
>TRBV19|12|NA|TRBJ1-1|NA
TGTGCCAGCGGACATTTGAACACTGAAGCTTTCTTT
CASGHLNTEAFF
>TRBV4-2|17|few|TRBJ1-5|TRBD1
TGTGCCAGCAGTCAGGGGACAGGGCGGAGGGACAATCAGCCCCAGCATTTT
CASSQGTGRRDNQPQHF
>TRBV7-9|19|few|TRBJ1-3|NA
TGTGCCAGCAGCTCACCCCCGGACAAGAAAGCCCTCGGAGGAAACACCATATATTTT
CASSSPPDKKALGGNTIYF
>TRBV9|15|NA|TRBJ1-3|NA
TGTGCCAGCAGCCTTAACGGAGCCTCTGGAAACACCATATATTTT
CASSLNGASGNTIYF
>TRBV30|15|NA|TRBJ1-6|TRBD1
TGTGCCTGGACCCCCCTTAGACAGGGGAATGGGCCCCTCCACTTT
CAWTPLRQGNGPLHF
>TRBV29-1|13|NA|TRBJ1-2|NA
TGCAGCGCCGCGGACAATACTAACTATGGCTACACCTTC
CSAADNTNYGYTF
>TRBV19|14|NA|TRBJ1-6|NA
TGTGCCAGTAGGCCCCCAGGGGCTGATTCACCCCTCCACTTT
CASRPPGADSPLHF
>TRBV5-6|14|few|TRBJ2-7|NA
TGTGCCAGCAGCTTGTATGATCGCGCCTACGAGCAGTACTTC
CASSLYDRAYEQYF
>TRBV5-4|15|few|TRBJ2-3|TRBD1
TGTGCCAGCAGCTTGGCCGGGACAGGGGGATATACGCAGTATTTT
CASSLAGTGGYTQYF
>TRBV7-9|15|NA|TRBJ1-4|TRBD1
TGTGCCAGCAGACCCACCGGGACAGGGAATGAAAAACTGTTTTTT
CASRPTGTGNEKLFF
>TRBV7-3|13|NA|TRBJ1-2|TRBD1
TGTGCCAGCAGCGCTCGGGACAGCGTCCGTAAAGCCTTC
CASSARDSVRKAF
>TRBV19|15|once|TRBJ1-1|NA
TGTGCCAGTAGACCCCCCCGGGGAATGAACACTGAAGCTTTCTTT
CASRPPRGMNTEAFF
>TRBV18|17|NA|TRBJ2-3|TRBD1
TGTGCCAGCTCACCTCAAGAGACAGGGGGATGGACAGATACGCAGTATTTT
CASSPQETGGWTDTQYF
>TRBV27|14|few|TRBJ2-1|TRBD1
TGTGCCAGCACACGCATTGACAGGGCCGATGAGCAGTTCTTC
CASTRIDRADEQFF